The source of this T cell receptor (beta chain) is a study of vaccination and CD4 T cells after COVID-19. General study points: The median number of SARS-CoV-2-reactive clonotypes increased from roughly 21 to 40, a change that did not reach significance.

This clonotype was counted between two and nine times. No antigen is known for it. Germline V CDR1 and CDR2: ENHRY, SYGVKD. The V end was cut by 4 bases, the J end by 7 bases, with 13 bases between. The length of the CDR3 is 13 residues. An Oncomine TCR Beta short-read assay was used to sequence the DNA from cultured CD4+ T cells. DNA came from CD4+ T cells after culture. TCRdb re-called the PCR reads with MiXCR, one entry per CDR3 protein. Of over 20,000 distinct CDR3 sequences listed, around 39% are singletons. The treatment: roughly 10-day PBMC culture with coronavirus spike peptide pools or control peptides (ViraFEST assay). TCR sequencing followed the expansion of antigen-specific T cells with peptide pools in ViraFEST. Any prior SARS-CoV-2 infection was absent in healthy vaccine recipients, as negative nucleocapsid antibodies before and after vaccination showed.

The source of this sequence is a human donor who received a COVID-19 vaccine. Source: CD4+ T cells from blood, cultured in vitro, taken before SARS-CoV-2 vaccination. This sequence joins TRBV10-3 and TRBJ2-5; D gene ambiguous. CDR3 sequence (DNA): TGTGCCATCAGTGCTCCCGGTCTTAGGACCCAGTACTTC. It codes for CAISAPGLRTQYF.